Below are 28 T cell receptor beta chains sequenced from a single sample in a study of spatial heterogeneity in lung cancer. One entry per CDR3 protein, called by TCRdb with MiXCR from the 5' RACE reads. The repertoire has more than 80,000 distinct CDR3 sequences, 9.5% to 15% of them found once; the top ten carry over 40%. Time point meaning: sample taken at primary tumor resection. The authors sequenced whole RNA from tumor, nontumor lung or frozen PBMC without sorting. The sequencing here drew on PBMCs, taken at surgery. These receptors were obtained from a male donor with early-stage non-small cell lung cancer.

This clonotype has only a few counts. This chain uses TRBV7-2 with TRBJ1-5, with D unclear. Germline CDR1 SGHTA, CDR2 FQGNSA. This CDR3 has 15 amino acids. V lost 1 base, J lost 11 bases, and 18 bases lay in between. CDR3 protein: CASSLDWRREVAQHF. DNA for the CDR3: TGTGCCAGCAGCTTAGATTGGAGACGGGAGGTAGCCCAGCATTTT.

In its sample, this clonotype was seen a few times. The rearrangement uses TRBV15 and TRBJ2-6; D is unclear. Trimming stripped 0 bases from V and 0 bases from J, with 6 bases between. The germline V gene encodes CDR1 LNHNV and CDR2 YYDKDF (reference sequence). This CDR3 has 16 residues. CDR3 sequence (DNA): TGTGCCACCAGCAGAGACGGTCCCTCTGGGGCCAACGTCCTGACTTTC. Its protein is CATSRDGPSGANVLTF.

The V call is TRBV7-2, the J call TRBJ2-5, with 11 bases matching TRBD2. Germline V CDR1 and CDR2: SGHTA, FQGNSA. V gave up 5 bases and J gave up 1 base; unmatched junction bases: 6. The CDR3 consists of 16 residues. CDR3 nucleotides: TGTGCCAGCAGCATAAGACTAGCGGGGTTCCAAGAGACCCAGTACTTC. It yields the protein CASSIRLAGFQETQYF.

The CDR3 DNA reads TGCAGCGCCACCGGACCCTTGGGGAACACCGGGGAGCTGTTTTTT. Protein: CSATGPLGNTGELFF. The genes are TRBV29-1 and TRBJ2-2; D remains ambiguous. Trimming cost V 7 bases and J 1 base, with 16 bases left between them. The CDR3 is 15 amino acids. Germline assignment: CDR1 SQVTM and CDR2 ANQGSEA.

V and J are TRBV3-1 and TRBJ1-6; TRBD1 aligns across 7 bases. Germline V gives CDR1 LGHDT, CDR2 YNNKEL (reference sequence). The CDR3 consists of 14 residues. Unmatched junction bases numbered 4, after V lost 4 bases and J lost 7 bases. The CDR3: CASSRDRHNSPLHF. The CDR3 DNA reads as TGTGCCAGCAGCCGGGACAGACACAATTCACCCCTCCACTTT.

This clonotype was seen at least ten times. This chain links TRBV7-8 with TRBJ2-7; D gene uncertain. CDR1 and CDR2 from the germline V gene are SGHVS and FQNEAQ. CDR3 size: 11 residues. Trimming left V 3 bases short and J 5 bases short, with 5 bases between. This CDR3 is CASSLGNEQYF. CDR3 coding DNA: TGTGCCAGCAGCTTGGGGAACGAGCAGTACTTC.

This clonotype was picked up many times. The chain couples TRBV20-1 to TRBJ2-1; D is uncertain. Per germline, CDR1 DFQATT and CDR2 SNEGSKA (reference sequence). V lost 5 bases and J 10 bases, leaving 12 bases between the germline ends. The CDR3 totals 11 residues. CDR3: CSAALQGEQFF. CDR3 nucleotides: TGCAGTGCTGCACTGCAAGGGGAGCAGTTCTTC.

This clonotype was recorded only once. The chain uses TRBV7-3 and TRBJ2-2; D possibly corresponds to TRBD2 (5 bases). This CDR3 is built from 15 residues. V lost 0 bases, J lost 7 bases, and 12 bases lay in between. Germline lookup yields CDR1 SGHTA and CDR2 FQGTGA. CDR3 amino acids: CASSLTSSAGGELFF. The CDR3 DNA reads TGTGCCAGCAGCTTAACCTCATCGGCGGGCGGGGAGCTGTTTTTT.

This clonotype was seen repeatedly, ten times or more. The chain combines TRBV5-1 with TRBJ2-7, with D hard to call. Germline V lookup: CDR1 SGHRS, CDR2 YFSETQ. The CDR3 is 15 amino acids. Trimming left V 4 bases short and J 2 bases short, with 16 bases between. The CDR3 DNA follows: TGCGCCAGCAGCCTCGATTACGGCACAGCCTACGAGCAGTACTTC. Translation: CASSLDYGTAYEQYF.

The chain joins TRBV4-1 to TRBJ1-2; D gene unclear. Looked up from germline, CDR1 is MGHRA and CDR2 is YSYEKL. CDR3 length: 13 amino acids. Trimming left V 0 bases short and J 0 bases short, with 2 bases between. CDR3 protein: CASSQDPNYGYTF. The CDR3 DNA reads as TGCGCCAGCAGCCAAGACCCTAACTATGGCTACACCTTC.

The V gene is TRBV6-5, the J gene TRBJ1-1; D perhaps matches TRBD1 (6 bases). Germline CDR1 reads MNHEY; CDR2 reads SVGAGI. The CDR3 is 18 residues long. The V end lost 6 bases, the J end lost 0 bases, and 23 bases lay between the germline ends. Here the CDR3 reads CASSLQGGAGRMNTEAFF. CDR3 nucleotides: TGTGCCAGCAGCCTACAAGGGGGGGCAGGTCGAATGAACACTGAAGCTTTCTTT.

V gene TRBV20-1 combines with J gene TRBJ2-1; no firm D call. This CDR3 is 10 amino acids long. Deletions cut 4 bases from V and 9 bases from J, with 7 bases between. The germline gives CDR1 DFQATT, CDR2 SNEGSKA (reference sequence). This chain's CDR3 is CSATRGEQFF. The CDR3 nucleotides are TGCAGTGCTACAAGAGGTGAGCAGTTCTTC.

The chain carries TRBV30 and TRBJ1-6, with D tentatively TRBD1 (6 bases). This CDR3 spans 15 amino acids. V was cut by 4 bases and J by 6 bases, with 16 bases left in between. The V gene's germline CDR1 is GTSNPN and CDR2 SVGIG (reference sequence). CDR3 sequence reads: CAWNSGAALNSPLHF. In DNA, the CDR3 is TGTGCCTGGAACTCAGGGGCCGCCCTTAATTCACCCCTCCACTTT.

This clonotype was counted only a few times. CDR3 region: CATSRDGGNTDTQYF. The CDR3 DNA sequence: TGTGCCACCAGCAGAGATGGGGGGAACACAGATACGCAGTATTTT. The chain recombines TRBV15 with TRBJ2-3; a possible D gene is TRBD2 (6 bases). V was trimmed by 0 bases and J by 2 bases, leaving 9 bases between them. Germline CDR1 is LNHNV and CDR2 is YYDKDF (reference sequence). The CDR3 sequence is 15 residues long.

There are a few counts of this clonotype. The chain combines TRBV9 with TRBJ2-1; perhaps TRBD2 as D (5 bases). The CDR3 sequence is 14 residues long. In germline, CDR1 is SGDLS, CDR2 YYNGEE. V was trimmed by 0 bases and J by 6 bases, leaving 10 bases between them. CDR3 sequence: CASSVAGTSNEQFF. As DNA, the CDR3 is TGTGCCAGCAGCGTAGCTGGTACTAGCAATGAGCAGTTCTTC.

This clonotype was counted a few times. The V gene is TRBV3-1, the J gene TRBJ2-5; 10 bases agree with TRBD2. V was clipped by 0 bases and J by 0 bases; unmatched bases: 4. The CDR3 is made up of 17 amino acids. CDR1 is LGHDT and CDR2 is YNNKEL in the germline V gene (reference sequence). DNA of the CDR3: TGTGCCAGCAGCCAAGAACTAGCGGGGTCGTACCAAGAGACCCAGTACTTC. Encoded protein: CASSQELAGSYQETQYF.

This clonotype turned up a few times. The chain uses TRBV2 and TRBJ1-6; 10 bases match TRBD1. This CDR3 region has 15 residues. V lost 5 bases and J lost 10; bases outside the gene matches: 8. Per the germline V gene, CDR1 is SNHLY and CDR2 is FYNNEI. The CDR3 is CASSTGTGVISPLHF. CDR3 sequence (DNA): TGTGCCAGCAGTACCGGGACAGGGGTGATCTCACCCCTCCACTTT.

The V gene is TRBV11-2, the J gene TRBJ2-3; D is perhaps TRBD2 (6 bases). Trimming removed 2 bases at V and 3 bases at J, with 24 bases between. Germline V lookup: CDR1 SGHAT, CDR2 FQNNGV. The CDR3 spans 19 residues. In DNA form, the CDR3 reads TGTGCCAGCAGCTTATCAAAAAAGGACTACCTGTCGTTAACAGATACGCAGTATTTT. Translating it yields CASSLSKKDYLSLTDTQYF.

This CDR3 reads CASSAGTSGSTDTQYF. The CDR3 bases are TGTGCCAGCAGCGCCGGGACTAGCGGGAGCACAGATACGCAGTATTTT. The V call is TRBV5-8, the J call TRBJ2-3; 12 nucleotides align to TRBD2. Germline trimming cut 4 bases from V and 0 bases from J; bases unmatched to any gene: 3. CDR1 and CDR2 from the germline V gene are SGHTS and YDEGEE. This CDR3 is 16 amino acids long. The full variable domain, rest sourced from reference TRBV5-8 and TRBJ2-3, is EAGVTQSPTHLIKTRGQQATLRCSPISGHTSVYWYQQALGLGLQFLLWYDEGEERNRGNFPPRFSGRQFPNYSSELNVNALELEDSALYLCASSAGTSGSTDTQYFGPGTRLTVL.

This clonotype was counted many times. As DNA, the CDR3 is TGCGCCAGCAGCTCTGGACAGGGTGGTCAAGAGACCCAGTACTTC. Translating it yields CASSSGQGGQETQYF. The chain is built from TRBV5-1 and TRBJ2-5; 8 bases are a match to TRBD1. V shed 3 bases and J 2 bases; nucleotides not matched to a gene: 6. Germline V gene data show CDR1 as SGHRS and CDR2 as YFSETQ. The CDR3 is 15 residues long.

This clonotype was picked up a small number of times. The gene calls are TRBV28 and TRBJ2-3; TRBD2 aligns across 7 bases. CDR3 length: 16 residues. Losses at the gene ends were 5 bases for V and 0 bases for J; bases not matched to a gene: 8. Germline lookup yields CDR1 MDHEN and CDR2 SYDVKM. CDR3 protein: CASSHLAEVSTDTQYF. CDR3 DNA: TGTGCCAGCAGTCACCTAGCGGAAGTCAGCACAGATACGCAGTATTTT.

This clonotype has a handful of counts. V usage is TRBV28 and J usage is TRBJ2-7; the match to TRBD1 covers 10 bases. Trimming took 6 bases from V and 4 from J; bases not matched to a gene: 6. The CDR3 length is 14 residues. Germline V gene sequence: CDR1 MDHEN, CDR2 SYDVKM. CDR3 amino acids: CASRTGQGLYEQYF. CDR3 bases: TGTGCCAGCAGAACGGGACAGGGGCTGTACGAGCAGTACTTC.

This clonotype occurred a few times. The gene calls are TRBV6-6 and TRBJ2-7; 10 bases align to TRBD1. Per the germline V gene, CDR1 is MNHNY and CDR2 is SVGAGI (reference sequence). The CDR3 is 14 residues long. Trimming cost V 8 bases and J 1 base; bases outside gene matches: 5. CDR3 bases: TGTGCCAGCGTTCCGGACAGGGGGTCCTACGAGCAGTACTTC. It codes for CASVPDRGSYEQYF.

V gene TRBV7-2 combines with J gene TRBJ1-1; D perhaps matches TRBD1 (6 bases). In germline, CDR1 is SGHTA, CDR2 FQGNSA. Trimming stripped 4 bases from V and 0 bases from J, with 12 bases between. CDR3 length: 15 residues. The CDR3 bases are TGTGCCAGCAGCTCCCAGGGGCGAATGAACACTGAAGCTTTCTTT. Translation: CASSSQGRMNTEAFF. Full variable domain (remainder filled in from reference TRBV7-2 and TRBJ1-1): GAGVSQSPSNKVTEKGKDVELRCDPISGHTALYWYRQSLGQGLEFLIYFQGNSAPDKSGLPSDRFSAERTGGSVSTLTIQRTQQEDSAVYLCASSSQGRMNTEAFFGQGTRLTVV.

This chain connects TRBV7-3 to TRBJ1-2; 8 nucleotides align to TRBD1. This CDR3 region has 15 residues. The junction had 13 bases not matched to a gene; V was cut back by 5 bases and J by 8 bases. Germline V gene lookup returns CDR1 SGHTA and CDR2 FQGTGA. The CDR3 nucleotides are TGTGCCAGCAGCATAGACAGGGGCGCAAATGAAGGCTACACCTTC. This codes for CASSIDRGANEGYTF. Drawing the rest from reference TRBV7-3 and TRBJ1-2, the complete variable domain is GAGVSQTPSNKVTEKGKYVELRCDPISGHTALYWYRQSLGQGPEFLIYFQGTGAADDSGLPNDRFFAVRPEGSVSTLKIQRTERGDSAVYLCASSIDRGANEGYTFGSGTRLTVV.

This clonotype was observed a handful of times. The chain uses TRBV12-3 or TRBV12-4 and TRBJ1-1; no definite D call. Between the trimmed V and J ends, which lost 6 bases and 9 bases, there was a span of 14 bases. The CDR3 is 12 residues long. The CDR3 spells CASSSNRAKAFF. CDR3 coding DNA: TGTGCCAGCAGCTCGAACCGGGCGAAAGCTTTCTTT.

The chain recombines TRBV7-2 with TRBJ1-6; 11 positions match TRBD1. CDR1 is SGHTA, CDR2 FQGNSA, per germline. The J segment lost 0 bases and the V segment lost 4 bases, leaving 8 bases of the junction unmatched. The CDR3 totals 19 residues. CDR3 protein: CASSSGTGGRSSYNSPLHF. The CDR3, as DNA: TGTGCCAGCAGCTCCGGGACAGGGGGTAGGAGCTCCTATAATTCACCCCTCCACTTT. The variable domain in full, with the rest retrieved from reference TRBV7-2 and TRBJ1-6, is GAGVSQSPSNKVTEKGKDVELRCDPISGHTALYWYRQSLGQGLEFLIYFQGNSAPDKSGLPSDRFSAERTGGSVSTLTIQRTQQEDSAVYLCASSSGTGGRSSYNSPLHFGNGTRLTVT.

The genes are TRBV27 and TRBJ2-7, with D perhaps matching TRBD2 (6 bases). This CDR3 region has 16 residues. CDR1 is MNHEY, CDR2 SMNVEV, per germline (reference sequence). V lost 4 bases and J 3 bases, leaving 19 bases between the germline ends. DNA of the CDR3: TGTGCCAGCAGTTCCGCAGGGCTCCGGGGGAACTACGAGCAGTACTTC. This sequence encodes CASSSAGLRGNYEQYF.